This paragraph covers one T cell receptor (beta chain) sequence. The record originates from a study of blood T cell repertoires in COVID-19. Overall study context: Collection of acute and convalescent COVID-19 samples took place in the United States, Italy and Spain. Nucleic acid was either cDNA or gDNA, and it came from T cells, B-cell-depleted T cells, or PBMCs.

Per the original data handling: Reference gene primers were amplified, and this amplification served to estimate nucleated cell counts. The method was immunoSEQ multiplex PCR; TCRdb's version includes in-frame clones alone and lacks a portion of them. The V and J calls and clone size are taken from that table; D and trimming were inferred from the DNA. The top ten hold 8% to 10% of the sample, which has 110,000 to 150,000 clones, approximately 80% seen once. This clonotype was obtained from a woman over 75 in a cohort sampled during active or convalescent COVID-19. Input material: peripheral blood.

CDR3 sequence reads: CASSKTGNTEAFF. CDR3 bases: TGTGCCAGCAGCAAGACAGGTAACACTGAAGCTTTCTTT. V gene TRBV9 combines with J gene TRBJ1-1; possibly TRBD1 for D (6 bases). V shed 4 bases and J shed 2 bases, with 9 bases lying between them. Germline V gives CDR1 SGDLS, CDR2 YYNGEE. The length of the CDR3 is 13 residues.